This T cell receptor beta chain was recovered during a study of CD8 T cells in Susac syndrome. An input of 0.5 to 1 ug of RNA was subjected to reverse transcription using random hexamers. The method of amplification for TCR beta CDR3 was immunoSEQ multiplex PCR, covering 54 Vbeta and 13 Jbeta. In TCRdb, the immunoSEQ multiplex PCR reads were re-called with MiXCR into one record per CDR3 protein. The sample gives a few hundred thousand distinct CDR3 sequences, around 85% of which show up once; 0.09% to 0.15% is in the top ten. V was shortened by 0 bases and J by 5 bases, with 17 bases between the two germline ends. Germline loops: CDR1 WSHSY, CDR2 SAAADI. This CDR3 has 17 amino acids. Sequencing of TCR beta, carried out with a high-throughput approach, was applied to CD8+ and CD4+ T cells from the blood. The patients serving as multiple sclerosis controls were treatment-naive. They had stable or active relapsing-remitting disease and fulfilled revised McDonald criteria.

Sequenced sample: CD8+ T cells from PBMCs. This chain connects TRBV10-2 to TRBJ2-1, with D perhaps TRBD2 (7 bases). The TCR comes from a human donor with multiple sclerosis. The chain's CDR3 is CASSESGGGALHNEQFF. CDR3 in DNA: TGCGCCAGCAGTGAGTCCGGTGGGGGGGCGCTACACAATGAGCAGTTCTTC.